The 23 T cell receptor beta chains presented below share a single source sample, sequenced in a study of response to subunit inactivated influenza vaccine. TCRdb called the RT-PCR reads again in MiXCR, with one record for every CDR3 protein. The sample consists of approximately 250,000 distinct CDR3 sequences, 12% of them appearing once. Sequenced here: non-naive T cells sorted from PBMCs, sampled approximately 15 days before vaccination. All receptors derive from a man between 50 and 59 years old who received an inactivated influenza vaccine.

Many counts were recorded for this clonotype. This rearrangement joins TRBV4-2 to TRBJ2-1, with D perhaps given as TRBD1 or TRBD2 (5 bases each). V gave up 4 bases and J gave up 6 bases, with 7 bases separating them. Germline V gene data show CDR1 as LGHNA and CDR2 as YNFKEQ. This CDR3 region has 12 residues. For the CDR3, the DNA is TGTGCCAGCAGCCGTGGGGGCAATGAGCAGTTCTTC. Protein product: CASSRGGNEQFF.

V usage is TRBV6-5 and J usage is TRBJ2-7, with D possibly matching TRBD2 (7 bases). This CDR3 spans 15 amino acids. The V and J ends lost 4 bases and 2 bases respectively, with 15 bases between them. Germline loops: CDR1 MNHEY, CDR2 SVGAGI. CDR3 DNA: TGTGCCAGCAGTTTTGGGGACGGGGGGCCCTACGAGCAGTACTTC. Amino acid sequence: CASSFGDGGPYEQYF.

The chain employs TRBV19 and TRBJ1-1; maybe TRBD1 (5 bases). Between the trimmed V and J ends, which lost 6 bases and 4 bases, there was a span of 15 bases. This CDR3 is built from 14 residues. Germline CDR1 and CDR2: LNHDA and SQIVND (reference sequence). CDR3 sequence: CASRYQGRGTEAFF. The CDR3 nucleotides read TGTGCCAGTAGGTACCAGGGTAGGGGCACTGAAGCTTTCTTT.

There are many counts of this clonotype. The genes are TRBV7-2 and TRBJ2-7; 10 bases agree with TRBD2. J lost 7 bases, V lost 1 base, and 10 bases had no gene match. Germline V gene sequence: CDR1 SGHTA, CDR2 FQGNSA. CDR3 length: 16 residues. The CDR3: CASSLGRLAGAGEQYF. The CDR3, as DNA: TGTGCCAGCAGCTTAGGTCGGCTAGCGGGAGCGGGTGAGCAGTACTTC. Combining the CDR3 with reference TRBV7-2 and TRBJ2-7 gives the whole variable domain GAGVSQSPSNKVTEKGKDVELRCDPISGHTALYWYRQSLGQGLEFLIYFQGNSAPDKSGLPSDRFSAERTGGSVSTLTIQRTQQEDSAVYLCASSLGRLAGAGEQYFGPGTRLTVT.

CDR3 loop: CASSFNRGRGNTIYF. DNA of the CDR3: TGTGCCAGCAGTTTCAACAGGGGTAGAGGAAACACCATATATTTT. The chain uses TRBV12-3 or TRBV12-4 and TRBJ1-3; 7 bases map to TRBD1. The V segment lost 3 bases and the J segment 4 bases; nucleotides outside the gene matches: 6. The CDR3 consists of 15 residues.

This chain uses TRBV5-1 with TRBJ1-1, with D perhaps matching TRBD1 (5 bases). Germline loops: CDR1 SGHRS, CDR2 YFSETQ. The V end lost 2 bases, the J end lost 3 bases, and 11 bases lay between the germline ends. The CDR3 is 14 amino acids. The CDR3 sequence is CASSLLQGYTEAFF. Written as DNA, the CDR3 is TGCGCCAGCAGCTTACTCCAGGGTTACACTGAAGCTTTCTTT.

This clonotype occurred many times. The gene calls are TRBV10-3 and TRBJ2-1; TRBD2 matches at 7 bases. Germline V gene lookup returns CDR1 ENHRY and CDR2 SYGVKD. The CDR3 sequence is 14 residues long. V gave up 11 bases and J gave up 0 bases; unmatched junction bases: 7. The CDR3 loop is CASTPSGSYNEQFF. CDR3 bases: TGTGCCTCTACCCCTAGCGGCTCCTACAATGAGCAGTTCTTC.

J is TRBJ2-1 and V is TRBV11-2; D not resolved. The CDR3 sequence is 12 residues long. Deletions cut 1 base from V and 8 bases from J, with 6 bases between. From germline, CDR1 is SGHAT and CDR2 FQNNGV. CDR3 protein: CASSLGVYEQFF. The CDR3, as DNA: TGTGCCAGCAGCTTAGGGGTATATGAGCAGTTCTTC.

This clonotype was counted at least ten times. The chain couples TRBV15 to TRBJ2-3; D unclear. The CDR3 contains 12 residues. V shed 4 bases and J shed 2 bases, with 4 bases lying between them. Germline CDR1 is LNHNV and CDR2 is YYDKDF (reference sequence). The CDR3 coding sequence is TGTGCCACCAGCAAACACACAGATACGCAGTATTTT. Its translation: CATSKHTDTQYF.

A few counts support this clonotype. The rearrangement links TRBV6-1 to TRBJ2-2; D gene ambiguous. Germline V gene data show CDR1 as MNHNS and CDR2 as SASEGT. The CDR3 length is 14 residues. V lost 6 bases, J lost 2 bases, and 10 bases lay in between. This chain's CDR3 is CASRVDTNTGELFF. DNA for the CDR3: TGTGCCAGCAGGGTAGACACCAACACCGGGGAGCTGTTTTTT.

This clonotype was seen only a few times. The chain carries TRBV7-2 and TRBJ2-7; TRBD1 matches 7 bases. The germline V gene encodes CDR1 SGHTA and CDR2 FQGNSA. The ends lost 2 bases at V and 1 base at J; junction bases unmatched: 8. The CDR3 spans 16 residues. CDR3 region: CASSLQGTETSYEQYF. In DNA form, the CDR3 reads TGTGCCAGCAGCTTACAGGGGACAGAGACTTCCTACGAGCAGTACTTC.

V is TRBV20-1 and J is TRBJ2-6, with no clear D. This CDR3 is built from 14 residues. Trimming pared 0 bases from V and 1 base from J, leaving 4 bases between. Germline-derived CDR1 and CDR2 are DFQATT and SNEGSKA (reference sequence). This CDR3 is CSAREESGANVLTF. CDR3 DNA: TGCAGTGCTAGAGAAGAGTCTGGGGCCAACGTCCTGACTTTC.

The chain is built from TRBV6-5 and TRBJ2-3; a possible D gene is TRBD2 (6 bases). CDR3 length equals 13 residues. Deletions cut 4 bases from V and 8 bases from J, with 13 bases between. Germline loops: CDR1 MNHEY, CDR2 SVGAGI. The CDR3 reads CASSSLFSGTQYF. CDR3 in DNA: TGTGCCAGCAGTTCCCTTTTTAGCGGTACGCAGTATTTT.

This clonotype was detected a few times. The chain links TRBV3-1 to TRBJ2-1; 14 bases are a match to TRBD2. The CDR3 runs 17 residues. The germline V gene has CDR1 LGHDT and CDR2 YNNKEL (reference sequence). Germline trimming cut 1 base from V and 7 bases from J; bases unmatched to any gene: 6. The CDR3 is CASSQGLAGGPLNEQFF. The CDR3 DNA sequence: TGTGCCAGCAGCCAAGGACTAGCGGGAGGGCCCTTGAATGAGCAGTTCTTC.

Only a few counts were recorded for this clonotype. The J gene is TRBJ2-1, the V gene TRBV3-1; 7 nucleotides line up with TRBD1. The CDR3 totals 17 residues. Per the germline V gene, CDR1 is LGHDT and CDR2 is YNNKEL (reference sequence). With V trimmed by 0 bases and J by 2 bases, 7 bases remained unmatched. The CDR3 region is CASSQDGDRGAYNEQFF. CDR3 nucleotide sequence: TGTGCCAGCAGCCAAGATGGGGACAGAGGAGCCTACAATGAGCAGTTCTTC.

The V call is TRBV7-2, the J call TRBJ2-5; 7 bases are a match to TRBD1. V lost 0 bases, J lost 2 bases, and 3 bases stayed unmatched. Germline values: CDR1 SGHTA, CDR2 FQGNSA. The CDR3 has 15 amino acids. CDR3: CASSLAGRGQETQYF. Written as DNA, the CDR3 is TGTGCCAGCAGCTTAGCTGGCAGGGGGCAAGAGACCCAGTACTTC.

This clonotype was seen only a few times. The chain links TRBV7-2 to TRBJ1-2, with D perhaps matching TRBD1 (5 bases). The V end was cut by 5 bases, the J end by 0 bases, with 16 bases between. CDR3 length: 16 amino acids. Per the germline V gene, CDR1 is SGHTA and CDR2 is FQGNSA. The CDR3 DNA follows: TGTGCCAGCAGCCCCGTTTGGGGGTCCTCTAACTATGGCTACACCTTC. Amino acids: CASSPVWGSSNYGYTF.

There are a few counts of this clonotype. The chain carries TRBV15 and TRBJ2-2; D unresolved. CDR3 size: 13 residues. Germline V gene data show CDR1 as LNHNV and CDR2 as YYDKDF (reference sequence). The V end lost 1 base, the J end lost 3 bases, and 3 bases lay between the germline ends. As DNA, the CDR3 is TGTGCCACCAGCAGAGGAGACACCGGGGAGCTGTTTTTT. Amino acids: CATSRGDTGELFF.

The table lists this clonotype with a few counts. A read error may account for a junction end that differs from germline. The V gene is TRBV20-1, the J gene TRBJ1-3; no clear D gene. Germline V gene lookup returns CDR1 DFQATT and CDR2 SNEGSKA (reference sequence). This CDR3 comprises 17 residues. In nucleotides, the CDR3 is TGCTGTGCTAGAGATAATGGAGGTGGTTTCTCTGGAAACACCATATATTTT. Amino acid sequence: CCARDNGGGFSGNTIYF.

Many counts were recorded for this clonotype. V and J are TRBV10-3 and TRBJ2-1; 8 bases are shared with TRBD2. CDR1 and CDR2 (germline): ENHRY, SYGVKD. V shed 7 bases and J 5 bases; nucleotides not matched to a gene: 10. This CDR3 is built from 15 residues. CDR3 amino acids: CAITRGAGVDNEQFF. The CDR3, as DNA: TGTGCCATCACCCGGGGAGCGGGAGTGGACAATGAGCAGTTCTTC.

This clonotype turned up a few times. The chain recombines TRBV9 with TRBJ2-5; TRBD1 aligns across 7 bases. This CDR3 has 14 residues. The V gene end was trimmed by 3 bases and the J gene end by 2 bases; junction bases not matched to a gene: 4. The germline V gene encodes CDR1 SGDLS and CDR2 YYNGEE. The CDR3 reads CASSGLTGQETQYF. The CDR3 DNA sequence: TGTGCCAGCAGCGGCCTGACAGGGCAAGAGACCCAGTACTTC.

Many counts were recorded for this clonotype. The chain combines TRBV12-3 or TRBV12-4 with TRBJ1-2; D is ambiguous. V was cut by 7 bases and J by 3 bases, with 18 bases left in between. There are 15 residues in the CDR3. CDR3 sequence: CASTALGRVDYGYTF. The CDR3 DNA reads as TGTGCCAGCACCGCCCTAGGGCGTGTCGACTATGGCTACACCTTC.

As DNA, the CDR3 is TGTGCCAGCAGTCCGAGGGGGGGGCGCGCTGAAGCTTTCTTT. It translates to CASSPRGGRAEAFF. This chain links TRBV27 with TRBJ1-1; possibly TRBD1 for D (6 bases). Germline lookup yields CDR1 MNHEY and CDR2 SMNVEV (reference sequence). Trimming stripped 5 bases from V and 6 bases from J, with 16 bases between. The CDR3 loop spans 14 amino acids.